Sequencing of this T cell receptor beta chain was carried out in a study of blood T cell repertoires in COVID-19 (TCRdb year 2020). For the wider study: Samples covering the acute and convalescent phases of COVID-19 were provided by collaborators in the United States, Italy and Spain. Samples came from the ongoing ImmuneRACE study (first 160 participants) plus 1,254 subjects from 6 global collaborators. The material from the prospective study consisted of cDNA or gDNA derived from T cells, B-cell-depleted T cells, or PBMCs. The repertoires were released in a freely available public database meant as a resource for research on the immune response to SARS-CoV-2. A de-identified subject ID, COVID-19 status, age in years and sex were almost always included in the sample metadata. The dataset comprised deeply sampled blood TCRbeta repertoires from subjects exposed to, actively infected with, or recovered from COVID-19. Where HLA class I and class II types were available, the types were taken from metadata supplied by the sample provider, not from assay-based typing.

The immunoSEQ Assay, a bias-controlled multiplex PCR, was used to amplify TCRbeta CDR3 regions from genomic DNA. Per the source publication's procedure: The number of nucleated cells in each sample was estimated from the amplification of reference gene primers within the assay. To quantify the absolute abundance of each unique TCRbeta CDR3 rearrangement, sequence reads were collapsed and filtered. For each sample, productive Simpson clonality was calculated as the square root of Simpson's diversity index across productive rearrangements. Here the immuneACCESS table is served through TCRdb, limited to in-frame sequences with V and J called. Missing clones are a known gap in these copies; in checked studies unresolved V genes cover under half, and the rest lacks a known reason. For V, J and clone size, that table is used; D and trimming come from the DNA. The sample includes more than 250,000 clones, with around 87% observed a single time. Less than 6% of the sample rests with the top ten.

The investigation overall reported the following: How much clinical and demographic metadata was included differed by source and by participant, and the metadata was provided uncurated.

This clone has just a few counts. Its antigen has not been determined. Base qualities are not recorded, but no much larger clone differs from it by a single base. Participants in the prospective study were aged 18 to 89 years, lived in some 24 United States geographic areas, and enrolled through a virtual design. In the prospective study, participants were assigned to cohorts based on the clinical history participants reported in a screening survey and a study questionnaire. For ImmuneRACE Cohort 3, a participant was defined as recovered based on two consecutive negative NP/OP PCR tests, clearance by a healthcare professional, or resolution of symptoms. In the prospective study, whole blood, serum and a nasopharyngeal or oropharyngeal swab were collected from each participant by mobile phlebotomists. Over an approximately 2-month period, participants in the prospective study had the option of providing additional blood draws and questionnaires. Before DNA extraction, blood samples from the prospective study were shipped at room temperature or frozen.

The clonotype originates from a woman in her thirties who had recovered from COVID-19. The sequenced material came from PBMCs or T cells enriched from blood (not recorded which).

CDR3 sequence: CASSSEPGLITDTQYF. In nucleotides, the sequence is TGCGCCAGCAGCTCTGAACCGGGACTGATCACAGATACGCAGTATTTT. Recombination joined TRBV5-1 with TRBJ2-3; a tentative D match to TRBD2 spans 6 bases. Based on the germline V gene, the CDR1 and CDR2 sequences are SGHRS and YFSETQ. V loses 3 bases, J loses 2 bases, and the germline ends lie 16 bases apart. The CDR3 runs 16 amino acids, cysteine and phenylalanine included. Only the CDR3 DNA stays, 48 bases, in frame from base 1. The CDR3, completed at both ends by the reference TRBV5-1 and TRBJ2-3 genes, gives the full variable domain KAGVTQTPRYLIKTRGQQVTLSCSPISGHRSVSWYQQTPGQGLQFLFEYFSETQRNKGNFPGRFSGRQFSNSRSEMNVSTLELGDSALYLCASSSEPGLITDTQYFGPGTRLTVL.